This is a list of T cell receptor beta chains from one sample in a study of shared clonotypes between healthy human individuals. TCRdb's table, derived via immunoSEQ multiplex PCR, lists solely in-frame clones and lacks some. The sample holds some 1,600,000 clones; approximately 98% are singletons and the top ten take 0.4% to 0.55%. The specimen was naive CD4+ T cells sorted from blood. The receptors come from a man aged 25-45 years in good health. The CDR3 runs from the conserved cysteine through the conserved F or W. D genes are given only for firm matches. Clone sizes are given selectively: once, few, many, or a class where the clone is expanded.

NA TRBJ1-5 NA TRBV2 CASSEATLIQPQHF TGTGCCAGCAGTGAAGCGACCTTAATTCAGCCCCAGCATTTT
TRBD2 TRBJ2-2 NA TRBV5-4 CASSQSAGVNTGELFF TGTGCCAGCAGCCAGTCAGCGGGAGTGAACACCGGGGAGCTGTTTTTT
TRBD2 TRBJ2-3 NA TRBV27 CASRASGRGYTQYF TGTGCCAGCAGAGCTAGCGGGAGGGGATATACGCAGTATTTT
NA TRBJ1-2 few TRBV7-2 CASSPDIGYGYTF TGTGCCAGCAGCCCGGACATCGGCTATGGCTACACCTTC
NA TRBJ2-3 NA TRBV14 CASSLTTGTPWGDTQYF TGTGCCAGCAGCCTAACGACCGGGACCCCGTGGGGAGATACGCAGTATTTT
NA TRBJ2-1 once TRBV11-2 CASSLVGGGYNKGQFF TGTGCCAGCAGCTTAGTAGGAGGGGGCTATAATAAGGGGCAGTTCTTC
NA TRBJ2-5 NA TRBV7-2 CASSLWGETQYF TGTGCCAGCAGCTTATGGGGAGAGACCCAGTACTTC
NA TRBJ2-7 NA TRBV27 CASSLRGSQRHEQYF TGTGCCAGCAGTTTAAGAGGATCCCAAAGACACGAGCAGTACTTC
NA TRBJ2-1 NA TRBV29-1 CSVSKSSYNEQFF TGCAGCGTCTCAAAGAGCTCCTACAATGAGCAGTTCTTC
NA TRBJ2-7 NA TRBV5-1 CASREDGNYEQYF TGCGCCAGCAGGGAGGATGGAAACTACGAGCAGTACTTC
NA TRBJ1-4 NA TRBV6-5 CASSSRIFEKLFF TGTGCCAGCAGTAGCAGGATCTTCGAAAAACTGTTTTTT
NA TRBJ1-1 NA TRBV7-6 CASSLSAGNTEAFF TGTGCCAGCAGCTTATCCGCGGGGAACACTGAAGCTTTCTTT
NA TRBJ1-1 NA TRBV7-6 CASSFDGETGEAFF TGTGCCAGCAGCTTTGACGGCGAGACCGGGGAAGCTTTCTTT
TRBD2 TRBJ2-3 NA TRBV28 CASSLFSGTSTDTQYF TGTGCCAGCAGTTTATTTAGCGGGACTAGCACAGATACGCAGTATTTT
NA TRBJ2-3 NA TRBV5-1 CASRRGGLSTDTQYF TGCGCCAGCAGGAGAGGGGGACTTAGCACAGATACGCAGTATTTT
TRBD1 TRBJ1-2 NA TRBV27 CASSRTGTGPDLSYGYTF TGTGCCAGCAGCCGGACCGGGACAGGGCCCGACCTCTCCTATGGCTACACCTTC
NA TRBJ2-7 NA TRBV7-2 CASSLVGDEQYF TGTGCCAGCAGCTTAGTTGGAGACGAGCAGTACTTC
TRBD2 TRBJ2-5 once TRBV15 CATSPPELATETQYF TGTGCCACCAGCCCTCCGGAACTAGCGACCGAGACCCAGTACTTC
NA TRBJ2-3 NA TRBV18 CASSLDTDTQYF TGTGCCAGCTCTCTCGACACAGATACGCAGTATTTT
NA TRBJ2-7 NA TRBV27 CASSPITLGPGRGLYEQYF TGTGCCAGCAGTCCTATAACCCTGGGACCCGGCAGGGGTCTCTACGAGCAGTACTTC
NA TRBJ1-2 once TRBV19 CASSTPGKYGYTF TGTGCCAGTAGTACCCCAGGGAAATATGGCTACACCTTC
TRBD1 TRBJ1-2 NA TRBV10-3 CAISGDRGVYGYTF TGTGCCATCAGTGGGGACAGGGGGGTCTATGGCTACACCTTC
TRBD1 TRBJ2-7 NA TRBV28 CASGTGVPYEQYF TGTGCCAGTGGGACAGGGGTTCCCTACGAGCAGTACTTC
TRBD1 TRBJ2-5 NA TRBV4-1 CASSQESLNQQGQETQYF TGCGCCAGCAGCCAAGAGTCTCTCAACCAACAGGGGCAAGAGACCCAGTACTTC
TRBD1 TRBJ1-1 NA TRBV18 CASSLLTGGIAEAFF TGTGCCAGCTCACTACTGACAGGGGGGATCGCTGAAGCTTTCTTT
TRBD2 TRBJ2-1 NA TRBV5-1 CASRFSGFGNEQFF TGCGCCAGCAGGTTTAGCGGGTTCGGGAATGAGCAGTTCTTC
NA TRBJ1-3 NA TRBV25-1 CASSATTGSGNTIYF TGTGCCAGCAGTGCCACGACAGGCTCTGGAAACACCATATATTTT
TRBD1 TRBJ1-1 NA TRBV5-1 CASSLGQGARNTEAFF TGCGCCAGCAGCTTGGGACAGGGGGCCAGGAACACTGAAGCTTTCTTT
NA TRBJ2-7 NA TRBV7-9 CASSSGAQQTRDEQYF TGTGCCAGCAGCTCCGGAGCTCAACAAACAAGAGACGAGCAGTACTTC
NA TRBJ2-7 NA TRBV25-1 CASSDRRYEQYF TGTGCCAGCAGTGACCGTCGTTACGAGCAGTACTTC
NA TRBJ2-7 NA TRBV7-9 CASSLSPQASEQYF TGTGCCAGCAGTCTTAGCCCACAGGCATCCGAGCAGTACTTC